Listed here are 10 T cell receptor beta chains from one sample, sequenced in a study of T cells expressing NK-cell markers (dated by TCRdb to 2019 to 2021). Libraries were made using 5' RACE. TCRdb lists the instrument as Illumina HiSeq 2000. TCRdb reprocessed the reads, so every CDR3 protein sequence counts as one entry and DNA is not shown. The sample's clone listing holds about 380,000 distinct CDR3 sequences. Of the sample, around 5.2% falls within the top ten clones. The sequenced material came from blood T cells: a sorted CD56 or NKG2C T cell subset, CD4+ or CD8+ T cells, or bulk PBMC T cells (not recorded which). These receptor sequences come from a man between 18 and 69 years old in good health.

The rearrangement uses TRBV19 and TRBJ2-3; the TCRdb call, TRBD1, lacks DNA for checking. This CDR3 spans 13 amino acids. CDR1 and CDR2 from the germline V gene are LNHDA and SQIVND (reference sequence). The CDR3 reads CASTKDRGDTQYF.

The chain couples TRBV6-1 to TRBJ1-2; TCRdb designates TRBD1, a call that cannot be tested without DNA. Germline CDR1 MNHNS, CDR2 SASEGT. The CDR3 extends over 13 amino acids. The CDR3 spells CASSIDRFYGYTF.

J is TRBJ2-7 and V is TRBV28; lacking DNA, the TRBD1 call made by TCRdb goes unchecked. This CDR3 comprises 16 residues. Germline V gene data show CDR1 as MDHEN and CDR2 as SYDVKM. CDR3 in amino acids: CASSPSGTGGWYEQYF. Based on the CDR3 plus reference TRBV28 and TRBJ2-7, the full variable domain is DVKVTQSSRYLVKRTGEKVFLECVQDMDHENMFWYRQDPGLGLRLIYFSYDVKMKEKGDIPEGYSVSREKKERFSLILESASTNQTSMYLCASSPSGTGGWYEQYFGPGTRLTVT.

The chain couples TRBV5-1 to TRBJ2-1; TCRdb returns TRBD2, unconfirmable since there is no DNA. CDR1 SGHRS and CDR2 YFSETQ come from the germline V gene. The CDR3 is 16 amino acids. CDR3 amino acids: CASSRGLADSYNEQFF. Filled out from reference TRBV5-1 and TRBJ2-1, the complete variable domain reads KAGVTQTPRYLIKTRGQQVTLSCSPISGHRSVSWYQQTPGQGLQFLFEYFSETQRNKGNFPGRFSGRQFSNSRSEMNVSTLELGDSALYLCASSRGLADSYNEQFFGPGTRLTVL.

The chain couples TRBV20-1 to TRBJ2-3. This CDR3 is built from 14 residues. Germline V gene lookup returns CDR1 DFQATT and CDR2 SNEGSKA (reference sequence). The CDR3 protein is CSATGNRYTDTQYF.

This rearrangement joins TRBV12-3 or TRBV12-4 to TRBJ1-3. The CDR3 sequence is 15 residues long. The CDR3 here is CASSFGPHSGNTIYF.

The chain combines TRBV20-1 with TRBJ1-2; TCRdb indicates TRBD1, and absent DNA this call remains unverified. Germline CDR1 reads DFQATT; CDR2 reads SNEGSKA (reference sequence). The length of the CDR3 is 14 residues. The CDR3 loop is CSASDSTENYGYTF.

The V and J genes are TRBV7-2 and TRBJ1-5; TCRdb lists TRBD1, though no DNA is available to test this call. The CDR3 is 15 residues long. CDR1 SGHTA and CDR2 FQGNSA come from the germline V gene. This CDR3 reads CASSRTGGGYQPQHF.

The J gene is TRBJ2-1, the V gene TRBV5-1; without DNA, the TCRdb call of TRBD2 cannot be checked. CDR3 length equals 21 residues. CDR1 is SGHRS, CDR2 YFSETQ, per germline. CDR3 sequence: CASTPPVRLAGGASSYNEQFF.

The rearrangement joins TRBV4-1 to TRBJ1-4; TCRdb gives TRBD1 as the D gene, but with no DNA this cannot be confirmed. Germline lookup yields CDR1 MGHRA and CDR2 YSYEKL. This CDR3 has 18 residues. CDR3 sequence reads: CASSPTGRVGKMGEKLFF.